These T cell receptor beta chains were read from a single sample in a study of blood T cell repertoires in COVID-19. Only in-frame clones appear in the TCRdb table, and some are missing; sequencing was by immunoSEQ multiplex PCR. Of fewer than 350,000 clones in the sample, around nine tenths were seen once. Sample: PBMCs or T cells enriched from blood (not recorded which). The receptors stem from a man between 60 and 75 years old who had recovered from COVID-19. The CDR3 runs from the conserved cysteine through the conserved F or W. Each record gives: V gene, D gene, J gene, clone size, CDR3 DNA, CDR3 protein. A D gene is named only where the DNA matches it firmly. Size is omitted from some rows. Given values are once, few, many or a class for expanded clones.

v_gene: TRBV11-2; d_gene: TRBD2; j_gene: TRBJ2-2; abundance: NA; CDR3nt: TGTGCCAGCAGCTTAGTTGCTAGCGGGAGGGGAACGAACACCGGGGAGCTGTTTTTT; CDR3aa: CASSLVASGRGTNTGELFF
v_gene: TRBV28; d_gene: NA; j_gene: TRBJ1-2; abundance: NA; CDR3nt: TGTGCCAGCAGTATCCTCGAGAATGGCTACACCTTC; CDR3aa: CASSILENGYTF
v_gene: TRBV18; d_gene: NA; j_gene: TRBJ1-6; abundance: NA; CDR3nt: TGTGCCAGCTCACCGGTCGGGGATTCACCCCTCCACTTT; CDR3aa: CASSPVGDSPLHF
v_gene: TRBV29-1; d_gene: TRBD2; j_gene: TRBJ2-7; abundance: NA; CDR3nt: TGCAGCGCATACGCTAGCGGGACCTACGAGCAGTACTTC; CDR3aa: CSAYASGTYEQYF
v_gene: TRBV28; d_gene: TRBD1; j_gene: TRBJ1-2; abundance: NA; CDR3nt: TGTGCCAGCAGTTTTAACAGGGGCTACGGGTATGGCTACACCTTC; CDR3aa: CASSFNRGYGYGYTF
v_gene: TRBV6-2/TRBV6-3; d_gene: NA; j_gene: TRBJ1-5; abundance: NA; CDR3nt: TGTGCCAGCAGTTACTCGGCCGGGAAATATAGCAATCAGCCCCAGCATTTT; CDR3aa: CASSYSAGKYSNQPQHF
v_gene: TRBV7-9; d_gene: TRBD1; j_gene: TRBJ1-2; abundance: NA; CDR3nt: TGTGCCAGCAGCGCCACGGGACAGGGGGCCTATGGTGGCTACACCTTC; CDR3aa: CASSATGQGAYGGYTF
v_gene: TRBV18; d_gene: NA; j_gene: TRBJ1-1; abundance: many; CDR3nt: TGTGCCAGCTCACCAGTGCAGTACACTGAAGCTTTCTTT; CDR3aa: CASSPVQYTEAFF
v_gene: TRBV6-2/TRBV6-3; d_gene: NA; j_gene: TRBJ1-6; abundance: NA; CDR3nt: TGTGCCAGCAGCCAGACGGGAAGCTCCTATAATTCACCCCTCCACTTT; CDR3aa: CASSQTGSSYNSPLHF
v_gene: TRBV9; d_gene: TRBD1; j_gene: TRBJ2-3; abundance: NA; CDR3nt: TGTGCCAGCAGCATTACTCGACAGGGGTCGACAGATACGCAGTATTTT; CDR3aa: CASSITRQGSTDTQYF
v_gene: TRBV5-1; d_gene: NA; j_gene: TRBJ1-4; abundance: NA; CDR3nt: TGCGCCAGCAGCTTAAGTGGGACACCGAATGAAAAACTGTTTTTT; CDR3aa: CASSLSGTPNEKLFF
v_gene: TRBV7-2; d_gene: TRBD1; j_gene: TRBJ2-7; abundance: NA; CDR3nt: TGTGCCAGCAGCCCGACAGGGGGCTCCACCTACGAGCAGTACTTC; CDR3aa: CASSPTGGSTYEQYF
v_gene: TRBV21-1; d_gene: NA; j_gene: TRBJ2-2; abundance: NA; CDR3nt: TGTGCCAGCAGCAAACCGGACAGCTTAGGGACCGGGGAGCTGTTTTTT; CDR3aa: CASSKPDSLGTGELFF
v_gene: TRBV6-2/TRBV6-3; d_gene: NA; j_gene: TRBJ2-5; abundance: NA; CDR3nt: TGTGCCAGCAGTTACGGGACACGGTCGACGTACTTC; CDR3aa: CASSYGTRSTYF
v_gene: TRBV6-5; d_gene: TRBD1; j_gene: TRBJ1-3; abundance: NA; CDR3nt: TGTGCCAGCAGATTTGACAGGGGCTCTGGAAACACCATATATTTT; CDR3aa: CASRFDRGSGNTIYF
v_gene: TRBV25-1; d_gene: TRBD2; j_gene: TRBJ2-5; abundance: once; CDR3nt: TGTGCCAGCAGTGAGCCTAGCGGGAGCGGAGAGACCCAGTACTTC; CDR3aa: CASSEPSGSGETQYF
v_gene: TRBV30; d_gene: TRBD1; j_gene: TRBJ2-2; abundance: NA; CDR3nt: TGTGCGCTGGATCTGACAGGGTTGACCACCGGGGAGCTGTTTTTT; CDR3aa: CALDLTGLTTGELFF
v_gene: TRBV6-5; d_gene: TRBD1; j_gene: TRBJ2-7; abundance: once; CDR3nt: TGTGCCAGCAGCCCCCCCGGGACAGGCTACGAGCAGTACTTC; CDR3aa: CASSPPGTGYEQYF
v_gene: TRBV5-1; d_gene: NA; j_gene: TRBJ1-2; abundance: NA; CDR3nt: TGCGCCAGCAGCTCCACAGTGGATGGCTACACCTTC; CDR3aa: CASSSTVDGYTF
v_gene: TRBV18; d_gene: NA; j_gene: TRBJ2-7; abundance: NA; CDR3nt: TGTGCCAGCTCTCCAAGGGGCCATAACTACGAGCAGTACTTC; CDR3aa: CASSPRGHNYEQYF
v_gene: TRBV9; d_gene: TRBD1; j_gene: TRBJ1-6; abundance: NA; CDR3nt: TGTGCCAGCAGCGCGAGACAGGGAACCTCACCCCTCCACTTT; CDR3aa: CASSARQGTSPLHF
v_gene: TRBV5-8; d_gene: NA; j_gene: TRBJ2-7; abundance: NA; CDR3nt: TGTGCCAGCAGCCAGAGACGTACAGGCTACGAGCAGTACTTC; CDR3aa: CASSQRRTGYEQYF
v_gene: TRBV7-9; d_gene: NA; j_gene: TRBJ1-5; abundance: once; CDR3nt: TGTGCCAGCAGCTTCTCTGGGGGGGTTAGCAATCAGCCCCAGCATTTT; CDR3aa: CASSFSGGVSNQPQHF
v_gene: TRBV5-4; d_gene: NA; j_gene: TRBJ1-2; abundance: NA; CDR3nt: TGTGCCAGCAGCTTGGTATCCCCAGGACAGTTCTATGGCTACACCTTC; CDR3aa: CASSLVSPGQFYGYTF
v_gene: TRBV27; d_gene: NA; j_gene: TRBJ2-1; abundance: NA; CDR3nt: TGTGCCAGCATGGGGGGGGCCAGGGACTCAGACCCTCGTAGCTCCTACAATGAGCAGTTCTTC; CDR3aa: CASMGGARDSDPRSSYNEQFF
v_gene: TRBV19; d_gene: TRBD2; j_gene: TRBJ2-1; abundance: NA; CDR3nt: TGTGCCAGTAGTATAAACGGGCTAGCGGGATGGGCGGATGAGCAGTTCTTC; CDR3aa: CASSINGLAGWADEQFF
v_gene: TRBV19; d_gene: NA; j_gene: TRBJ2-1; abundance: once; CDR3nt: TGTGCCAGTAGACGAAGACCCATCACCGGGGATGAGCAGTTCTTC; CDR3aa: CASRRRPITGDEQFF
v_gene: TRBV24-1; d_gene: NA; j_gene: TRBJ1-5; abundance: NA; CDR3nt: TGTGCCACTAGGCTGGGACTTTATAGCAATCAGCCCCAGCATTTT; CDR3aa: CATRLGLYSNQPQHF
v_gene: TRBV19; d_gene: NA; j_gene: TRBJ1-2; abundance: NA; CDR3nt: TGTGCCAGTAGTATACGTCCAGCAGGCGGCTACACCTTC; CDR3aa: CASSIRPAGGYTF
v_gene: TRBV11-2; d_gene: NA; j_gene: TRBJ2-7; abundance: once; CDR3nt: TGTGCCAGCAGCTTAGTTTCCGGGACTGGTCCCTACGAGCAGTACTTC; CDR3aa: CASSLVSGTGPYEQYF
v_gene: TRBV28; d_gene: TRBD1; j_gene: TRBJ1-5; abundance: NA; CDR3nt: TGTGCCAGCATAACAGGGGCCCAGCCCCAGCATTTT; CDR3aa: CASITGAQPQHF
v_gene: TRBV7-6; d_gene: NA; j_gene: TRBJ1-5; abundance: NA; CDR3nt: TGTGCCAGCAGCTTAGCTAGCCATCAGCCCCAGCATTTT; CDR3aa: CASSLASHQPQHF
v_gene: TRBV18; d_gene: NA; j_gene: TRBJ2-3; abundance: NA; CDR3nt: TGTGCCAGCTCACCTCGGGGTCGGCTACTCCAAGATACGCAGTATTTT; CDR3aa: CASSPRGRLLQDTQYF
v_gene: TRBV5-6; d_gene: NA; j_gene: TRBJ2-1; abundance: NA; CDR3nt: TGTGCCAGCAGCAGCGTTCGTTGGGCCAGTCGTGGGGCTAGTCAGTTCTTC; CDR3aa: CASSSVRWASRGASQFF
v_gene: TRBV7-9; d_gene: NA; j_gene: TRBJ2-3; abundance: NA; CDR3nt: TGTGCCAGCAGCTTATTCCTCCAGTCCACAGATACGCAGTATTTT; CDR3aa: CASSLFLQSTDTQYF
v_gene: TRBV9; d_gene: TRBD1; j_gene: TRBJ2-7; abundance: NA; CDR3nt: TGTGCCAGCGGCCGGACAGGGACCCACGAGCAGTACTTC; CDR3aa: CASGRTGTHEQYF
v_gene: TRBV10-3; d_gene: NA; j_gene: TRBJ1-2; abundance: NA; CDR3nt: TGTGCCATCAGTGGTTTAGCTTACTATGGCTACACCTTC; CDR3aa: CAISGLAYYGYTF
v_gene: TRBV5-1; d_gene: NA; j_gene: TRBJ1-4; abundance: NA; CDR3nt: TGCGCCAGCAGCTTGTTGGGGGGAACTAATGAAAAACTGTTTTTT; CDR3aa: CASSLLGGTNEKLFF
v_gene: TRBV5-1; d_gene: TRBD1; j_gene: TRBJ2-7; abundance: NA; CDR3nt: TGCGCCAGCTCTTTTACGGGACAGAGGTCCTACGAGCAGTACTTC; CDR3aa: CASSFTGQRSYEQYF
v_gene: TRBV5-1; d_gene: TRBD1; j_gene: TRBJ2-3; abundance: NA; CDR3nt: TGCGCCAGCAGCTTGTTCGGGACAGGGGGGGCAGATACGCAGTATTTT; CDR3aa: CASSLFGTGGADTQYF
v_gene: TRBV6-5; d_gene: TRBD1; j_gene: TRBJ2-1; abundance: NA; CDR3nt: TGTGCCAGCAGATTGGACAGGGGGGACTACAATGAGCAGTTCTTC; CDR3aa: CASRLDRGDYNEQFF
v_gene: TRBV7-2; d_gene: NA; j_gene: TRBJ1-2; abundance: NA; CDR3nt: TGTGCCAGCAGCCAACAGGGCGGCTACACCTTC; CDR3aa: CASSQQGGYTF
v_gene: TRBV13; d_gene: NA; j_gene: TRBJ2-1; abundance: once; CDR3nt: TGTGCCAGCAGCTTAGGAGAGTCTAGTGAGCAGTTCTTC; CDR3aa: CASSLGESSEQFF
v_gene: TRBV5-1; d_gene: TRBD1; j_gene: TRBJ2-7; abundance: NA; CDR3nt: TGCGCCAGCAGTACCTTTGGGGACAGGGGCAACGAGCAGTACTTC; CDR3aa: CASSTFGDRGNEQYF
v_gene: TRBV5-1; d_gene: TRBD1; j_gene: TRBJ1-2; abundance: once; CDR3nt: TGCGCCAGCAGCTTCGGGCAGGGGGCGTACTATGGCTACACCTTC; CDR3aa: CASSFGQGAYYGYTF
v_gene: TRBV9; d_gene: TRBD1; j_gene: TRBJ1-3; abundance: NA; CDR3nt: TGTGCCAGCAGCGTAGGTATCGGACAGGGATACTCTGGAAACACCATATATTTT; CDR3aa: CASSVGIGQGYSGNTIYF
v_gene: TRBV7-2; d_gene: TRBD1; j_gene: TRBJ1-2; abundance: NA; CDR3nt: TGTGCCAGCAGCTCAGGGGGAGGCGATGGCTACACCTTC; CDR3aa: CASSSGGGDGYTF
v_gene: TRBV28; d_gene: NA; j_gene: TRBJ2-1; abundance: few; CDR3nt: TGTGCCAGCAGTTTCCTAGGGAGTTACAATGAGCAGTTCTTC; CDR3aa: CASSFLGSYNEQFF
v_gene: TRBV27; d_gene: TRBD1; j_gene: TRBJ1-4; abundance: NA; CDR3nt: TGTGCCAGCAGTTCCTGGACAGGGGATGAAAAACTGTTTTTT; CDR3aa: CASSSWTGDEKLFF